The text below deals with one T cell receptor beta chain. This clone was seen once. Its antigen is unknown. No much larger clone exists at a distance of one base, and base qualities are not known. At the DNA level, this CDR3 is encoded by other sequences in the same sample as well. These data originate in a study of Ad26.COV2.S vaccination and SARS-CoV-2 variants (dated by TCRdb to the early 2020s). Background for the entire study: Vaccine-arm donors came from COV1001, a multicentre, randomized, double-blind, placebo-controlled phase I-IIa trial of Ad26.COV2.S in healthy adults. Ad26.COV2.S was administered intramuscularly at 5 x 10^10 or 1 x 10^11 viral particles, either as a single shot or as two shots given 56 days apart. Sequencing of the TCRbeta repertoire served to evaluate the specificity and breadth of SARS-CoV-2-reactive T cell receptors following Ad26.COV2.S vaccination. The TCR-sequenced set comprised about 32 samples: some 19 Ad26.COV2.S vaccine recipients, 5 placebo recipients and 8 SARS-CoV-2 convalescent individuals. Trial participants were randomized into five groups of five, in which low-dose or high-dose Ad26.COV2.S was given once or twice, or placebo was given on both occasions. Throughout the experiments and outcome assessment, investigators stayed blinded to trial group allocation. What the authors observed across the whole study: Comparing responses between vaccine doses or regimens was not something the study was powered to do. After vaccination, substantial breadth of spike-specific CD8+ and CD4+ T cell responses was reported. Spike-specific TCR breadth was higher in Ad26.COV2.S recipients than in placebo recipients (P = 0.0014). The authors noted that the TCR breadth and depth analyses may have underestimated total T cell responses. Vaccine and placebo recipients had similar non-spike TCR breadth, a finding consistent with the vaccine containing only spike.

Reading from cysteine to phenylalanine, the CDR3 counts 13 amino acids. This entry keeps only the CDR3 DNA: 39 bases, framed from base 1. V loses 3 bases of germline sequence and J loses 4 bases, and the interval between the two ends is 9 bases. The treatment or condition label of this sample denotes: roughly 18 received Ad26.COV2.S at low or high dose, single or two shots; roughly five received placebo; per-sample allocation not given. For vaccine and placebo recipients, the sequenced repertoires came from samples collected on day 63 after the first injection. In Cohort 1b, around 23 adults aged 18-55 years were enrolled at a single site in Boston, USA, between 29 July and 7 August 2020. Ad26.COV2.S was a replication-incompetent adenovirus type 26 vector that expressed a prefusion-stabilized SARS-CoV-2 spike protein derived from the original Wuhan strain. The immunoSEQ Assay was used to sequence TCRbeta CDR3 regions. After extraction, genomic DNA underwent amplification by bias-controlled multiplex PCR, followed by high-throughput sequencing. Per the source publication's procedure: To quantify the absolute abundance of every unique TCRbeta CDR3 region, sequences were collapsed and filtered. T cell fraction was estimated by normalization of TCRbeta template counts to usable DNA, with usable DNA being measured through amplification of reference genes present in all nucleated cells. Repertoire TCRs were annotated as SARS-CoV-2-specific when V gene, CDR3 amino acid sequence and J gene were exactly matched to a known reactive TCR set. The reference SARS-CoV-2 TCR set was derived from MIRA and filtered for enrichment in COVID-19-positive ImmuneCODE repertoires, a step that removed public or cross-reactive TCRs. Based on the MIRA antigens, annotated TCRs were further analysed at the level of specific ORF or position within ORF. Depth was the summed frequency of annotated unique rearrangements, while breadth was defined as annotated unique rearrangements over total unique productive rearrangements. Group comparisons of TCR breadth used two-sided Wilcoxon rank-sum tests. TCRdb re-hosts the immuneACCESS table, in-frame sequences only. Its copies lack some clones; in the studies checked, an unresolved V gene accounts for under half of them, and the cause for the rest is not known. V and J calls and clone size are copied from that table; D and trimming were computed from the DNA. Counted in this sample were a few hundred thousand clones; around 90% of them appeared once. The ten top clones hold about 2.7% of the sample.

In this chain, TRBV12-3 or TRBV12-4 is recombined with TRBJ2-5; 5 matching bases give a weak D call of TRBD1. The sequence came from a person between 18 and 65 years old who received the Ad26.COV2.S COVID-19 vaccine or a placebo. Sequenced material: peripheral blood, taken in a trial of Ad26.COV2.S vaccine versus placebo. The CDR3 region has the sequence CASSFGRGETQYF. The DNA is as follows: TGTGCCAGCAGTTTTGGAAGGGGAGAGACCCAGTACTTC.